Shown below are 2 T cell receptor beta chains from a single sample sequenced in a study of blood T cell repertoires in COVID-19. TCRdb's table, derived via immunoSEQ multiplex PCR, lists solely in-frame clones and lacks some. The sample consists of roughly 90,000 clones, around 85% of them appearing once. The sample was peripheral blood. The receptor set was obtained from a human donor in a cohort sampled during active COVID-19.

A single count supports this clone. The V gene is TRBV29-1, the J gene TRBJ2-3; D possibly corresponds to TRBD1 (5 bases). There are 13 residues in the CDR3. Germline-derived CDR1 and CDR2 are SQVTM and ANQGSEA. V gave up 3 bases and J gave up 3 bases, with 10 bases separating them. CDR3 amino acids: CSVDRGLTDTQYF. In nucleotides, the CDR3 is TGCAGCGTTGATAGGGGTCTGACAGATACGCAGTATTTT.

This clone has only a few counts. The V and J genes are TRBV7-9 and TRBJ2-7; D may be TRBD1 (6 bases). Germline CDR1 is SEHNR and CDR2 is FQNEAQ (reference sequence). The CDR3 runs 14 residues. Trimming left V 4 bases short and J 6 bases short, with 16 bases between. CDR3 sequence: CASSSPADSPEQYF. In nucleotides, the CDR3 is TGTGCCAGCAGCTCCCCTGCGGACAGCCCCGAGCAGTACTTC.